Given below is one TCR beta chain in context. Antigen specificity is unknown. TCRdb keeps only in-frame clones here, not all; method: immunoSEQ multiplex PCR. This sample has approximately 90,000 clones, with around nine tenths found just once. V was pared by 2 bases and J by 4 bases, with 4 bases of the junction left unmatched. The CDR3 consists of 14 residues. The V gene's germline CDR1 is SGDLS and CDR2 YYNGEE. These data come from a study of T cell responses to AZD1222 COVID-19 vaccine. The study's findings and limits: At study baseline, merely several AZD1222 recipients were seropositive. Clonal diversity may have been underestimated, and the donors were mostly white British, with more females than males.

The TCR was taken from an adult who received the AZD1222 COVID-19 vaccine. The starting material was peripheral blood, obtained 28 days after the second AZD1222 dose. The chain recombines TRBV9 with TRBJ1-2; 8 bases align to TRBD1. DNA for the CDR3: TGTGCCAGCAGCGTCGCGGGACAGGCCTATGGCTACACCTTC. It specifies CASSVAGQAYGYTF.